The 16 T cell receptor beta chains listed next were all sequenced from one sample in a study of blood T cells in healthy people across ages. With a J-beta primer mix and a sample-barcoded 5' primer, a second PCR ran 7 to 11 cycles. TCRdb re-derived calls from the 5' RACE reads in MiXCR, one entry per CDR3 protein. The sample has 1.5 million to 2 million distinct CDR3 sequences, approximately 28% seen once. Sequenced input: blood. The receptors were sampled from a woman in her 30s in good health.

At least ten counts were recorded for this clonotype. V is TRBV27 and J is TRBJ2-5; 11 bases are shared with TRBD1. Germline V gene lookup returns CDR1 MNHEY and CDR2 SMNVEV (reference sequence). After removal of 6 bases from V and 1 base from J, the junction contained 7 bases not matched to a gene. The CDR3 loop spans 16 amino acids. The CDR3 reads CASRPGQGALQETQYF. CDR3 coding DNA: TGTGCCAGCAGGCCAGGACAGGGGGCTCTCCAAGAGACCCAGTACTTC.

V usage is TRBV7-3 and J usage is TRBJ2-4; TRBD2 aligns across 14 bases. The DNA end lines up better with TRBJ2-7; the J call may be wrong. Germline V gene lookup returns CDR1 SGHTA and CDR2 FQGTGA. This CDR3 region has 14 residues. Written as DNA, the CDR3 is TGTGCCAGCAGCCTGACTAGCGGGGGGGACGAGCAGTACTTC. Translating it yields CASSLTSGGDEQYF.

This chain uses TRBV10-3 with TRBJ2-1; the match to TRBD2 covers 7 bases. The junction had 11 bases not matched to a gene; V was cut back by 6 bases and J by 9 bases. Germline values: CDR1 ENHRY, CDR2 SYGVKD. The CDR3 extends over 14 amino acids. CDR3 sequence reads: CAIRVVGGPSEQFF. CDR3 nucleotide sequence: TGTGCCATCAGAGTAGTGGGAGGGCCTTCTGAGCAGTTCTTC.

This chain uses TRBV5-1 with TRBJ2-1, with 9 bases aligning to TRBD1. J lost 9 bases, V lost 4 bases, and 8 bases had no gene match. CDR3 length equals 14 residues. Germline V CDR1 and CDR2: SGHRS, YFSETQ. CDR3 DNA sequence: TGCGCCAGCAGCCTGGACCCGACAGGGGGTGAGCAGTTCTTC. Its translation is CASSLDPTGGEQFF.

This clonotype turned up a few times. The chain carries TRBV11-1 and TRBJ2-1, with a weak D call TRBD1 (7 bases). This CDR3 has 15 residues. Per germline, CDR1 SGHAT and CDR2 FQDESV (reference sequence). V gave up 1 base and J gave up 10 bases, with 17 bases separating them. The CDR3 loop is CASSLGQGGIGEQFF. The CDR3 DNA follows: TGTGCCAGCAGCTTAGGGCAGGGGGGAATCGGGGAGCAGTTCTTC.

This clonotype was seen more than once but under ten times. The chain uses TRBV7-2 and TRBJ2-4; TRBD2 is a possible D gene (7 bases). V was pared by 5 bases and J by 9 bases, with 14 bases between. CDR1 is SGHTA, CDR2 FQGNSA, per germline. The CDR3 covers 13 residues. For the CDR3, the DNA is TGTGCCAGCAGCGATGGCGGGGGCGGCATTCAGTACTTC. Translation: CASSDGGGGIQYF.

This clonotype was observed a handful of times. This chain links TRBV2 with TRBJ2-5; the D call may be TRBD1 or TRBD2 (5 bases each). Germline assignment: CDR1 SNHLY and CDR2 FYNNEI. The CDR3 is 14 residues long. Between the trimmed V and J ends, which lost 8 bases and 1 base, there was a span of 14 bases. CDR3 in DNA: TGTGCCAGCGGGAGAGGGGTTTTCCAAGAGACCCAGTACTTC. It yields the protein CASGRGVFQETQYF.

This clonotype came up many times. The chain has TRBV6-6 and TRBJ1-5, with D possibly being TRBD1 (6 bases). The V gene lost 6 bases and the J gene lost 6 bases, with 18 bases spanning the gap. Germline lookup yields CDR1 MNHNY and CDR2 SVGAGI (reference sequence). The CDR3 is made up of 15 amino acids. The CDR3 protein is CASRNKQGGGQPQHF. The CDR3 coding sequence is TGTGCCAGCAGAAACAAACAGGGAGGTGGTCAGCCCCAGCATTTT.

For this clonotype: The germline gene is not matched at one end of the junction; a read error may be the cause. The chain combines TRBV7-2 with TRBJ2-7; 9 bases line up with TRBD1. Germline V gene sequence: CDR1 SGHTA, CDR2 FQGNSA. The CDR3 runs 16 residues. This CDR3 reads CASSLVGTGPSHEQYF. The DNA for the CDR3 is TGTGCCAGCAGCTTAGTAGGGACAGGGCCCTCCCACGAGCAGTACTTC.

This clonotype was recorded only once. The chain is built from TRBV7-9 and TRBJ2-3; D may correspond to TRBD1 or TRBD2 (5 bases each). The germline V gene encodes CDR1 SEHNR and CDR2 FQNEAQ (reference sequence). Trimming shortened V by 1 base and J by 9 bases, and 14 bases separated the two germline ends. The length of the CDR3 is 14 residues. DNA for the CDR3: TGTGCCAGCAGCTTAGAATCGCGTTGGGACACGCAGTATTTT. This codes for CASSLESRWDTQYF.

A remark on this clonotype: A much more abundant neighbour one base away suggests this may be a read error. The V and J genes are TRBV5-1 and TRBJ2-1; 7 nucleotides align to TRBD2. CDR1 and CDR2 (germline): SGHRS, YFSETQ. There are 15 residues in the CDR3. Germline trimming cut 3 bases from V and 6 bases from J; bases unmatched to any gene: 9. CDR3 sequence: CASSCRLAEGNEQFF. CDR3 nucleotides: TGCGCCAGCAGCTGCCGACTAGCCGAAGGCAATGAGCAGTTCTTC.

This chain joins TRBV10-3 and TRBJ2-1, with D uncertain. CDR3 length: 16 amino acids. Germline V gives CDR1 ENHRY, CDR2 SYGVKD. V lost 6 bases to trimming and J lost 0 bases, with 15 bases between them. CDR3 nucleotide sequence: TGTGCCATCAGCCCGAGCTCCTACAGCTCCTACAATGAGCAGTTCTTC. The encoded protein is CAISPSSYSSYNEQFF.

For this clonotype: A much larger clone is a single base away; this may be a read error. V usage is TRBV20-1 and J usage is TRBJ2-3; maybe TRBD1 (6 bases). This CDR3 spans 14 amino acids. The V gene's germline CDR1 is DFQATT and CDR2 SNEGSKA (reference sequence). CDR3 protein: CSASKQGRRDAQYF. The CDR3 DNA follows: TGCAGTGCTAGTAAACAGGGTAGGCGAGATGCGCAGTATTTT.

CDR3 DNA sequence: TGCAGTGCTCCTGGACAGGGGGCTTCAAAGGAAGCTTTCTTT. Its translation: CSAPGQGASKEAFF. This chain joins TRBV20-1 and TRBJ1-1; TRBD1 matches at 11 bases. This CDR3 contains 14 residues. Germline trimming cut 5 bases from V and 8 bases from J; bases unmatched to any gene: 10. Germline CDR1 is DFQATT and CDR2 is SNEGSKA (reference sequence).

The CDR3 is CASSSGPTDSGNTIYF. The CDR3 bases are TGTGCCAGCAGTTCGGGACCGACCGACTCTGGAAACACCATATATTTT. This rearrangement joins TRBV6-6 to TRBJ1-3; TRBD1 is a possible D gene (5 bases). Germline lookup yields CDR1 MNHNY and CDR2 SVGAGI (reference sequence). The length of the CDR3 is 16 residues. The V and J ends lost 4 bases and 0 bases respectively, with 13 bases between them.

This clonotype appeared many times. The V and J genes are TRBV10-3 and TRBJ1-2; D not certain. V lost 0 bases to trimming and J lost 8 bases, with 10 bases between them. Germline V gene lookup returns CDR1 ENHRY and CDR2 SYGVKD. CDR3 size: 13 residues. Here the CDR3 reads CAISESDLGGYTF. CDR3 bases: TGTGCCATCAGTGAGTCTGACTTGGGAGGCTACACCTTC.